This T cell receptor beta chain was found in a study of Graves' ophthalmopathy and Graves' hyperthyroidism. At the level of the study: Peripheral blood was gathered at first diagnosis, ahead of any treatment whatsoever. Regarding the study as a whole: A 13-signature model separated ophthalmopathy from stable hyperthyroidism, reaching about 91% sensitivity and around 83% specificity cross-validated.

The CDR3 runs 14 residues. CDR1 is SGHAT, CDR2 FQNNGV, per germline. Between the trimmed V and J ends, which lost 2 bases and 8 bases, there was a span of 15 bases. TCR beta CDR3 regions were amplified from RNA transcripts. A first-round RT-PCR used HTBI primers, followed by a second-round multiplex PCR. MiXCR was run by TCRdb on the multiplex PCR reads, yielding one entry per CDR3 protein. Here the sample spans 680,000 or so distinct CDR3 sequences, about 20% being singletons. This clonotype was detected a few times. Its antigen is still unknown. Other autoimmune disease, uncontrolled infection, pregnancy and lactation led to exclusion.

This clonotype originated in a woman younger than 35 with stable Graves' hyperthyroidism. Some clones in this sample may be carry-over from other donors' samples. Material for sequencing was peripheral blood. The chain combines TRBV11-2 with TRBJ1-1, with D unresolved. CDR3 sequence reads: CASSLRGFEDEAFF. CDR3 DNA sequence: TGTGCCAGCAGCTTACGTGGGTTCGAGGACGAAGCTTTCTTT.